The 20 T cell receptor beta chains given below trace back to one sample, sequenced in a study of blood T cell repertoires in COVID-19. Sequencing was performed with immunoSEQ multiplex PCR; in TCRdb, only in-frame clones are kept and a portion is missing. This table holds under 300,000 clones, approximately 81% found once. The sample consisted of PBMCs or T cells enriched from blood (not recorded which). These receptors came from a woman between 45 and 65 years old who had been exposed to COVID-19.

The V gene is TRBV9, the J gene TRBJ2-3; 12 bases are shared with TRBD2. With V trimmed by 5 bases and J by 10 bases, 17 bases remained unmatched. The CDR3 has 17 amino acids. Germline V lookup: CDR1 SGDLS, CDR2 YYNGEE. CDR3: CASSPGLAGTWGTAQYF. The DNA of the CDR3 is TGTGCCAGCAGTCCCGGACTAGCGGGGACGTGGGGGACTGCGCAGTATTTT.

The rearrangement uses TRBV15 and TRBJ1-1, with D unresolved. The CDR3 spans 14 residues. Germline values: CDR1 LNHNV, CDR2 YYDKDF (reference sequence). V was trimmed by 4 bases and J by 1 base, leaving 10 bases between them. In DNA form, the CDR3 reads TGTGCCACCAGCAACGAGAGATCGAACACTGAAGCTTTCTTT. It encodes CATSNERSNTEAFF. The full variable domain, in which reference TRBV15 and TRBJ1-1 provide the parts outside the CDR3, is DAMVIQNPRYQVTQFGKPVTLSCSQTLNHNVMYWYQQKSSQAPKLLFHYYDKDFNNEADTPDNFQSRRPNTSFCFLDIRSPGLGDTAMYLCATSNERSNTEAFFGQGTRLTVV.

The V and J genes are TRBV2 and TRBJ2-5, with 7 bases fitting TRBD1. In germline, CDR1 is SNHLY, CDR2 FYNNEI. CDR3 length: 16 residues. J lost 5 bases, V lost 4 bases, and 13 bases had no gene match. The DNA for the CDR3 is TGTGCCAGCAGTGGGCCAGAGACAGGGCGAGGGGAGACCCAGTACTTC. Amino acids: CASSGPETGRGETQYF.

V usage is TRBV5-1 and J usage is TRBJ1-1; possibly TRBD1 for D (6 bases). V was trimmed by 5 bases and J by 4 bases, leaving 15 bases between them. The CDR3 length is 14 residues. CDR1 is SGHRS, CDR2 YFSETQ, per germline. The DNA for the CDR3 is TGCGCCAGCAGGGATACAGGGAAGGGCACTGAAGCTTTCTTT. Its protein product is CASRDTGKGTEAFF.

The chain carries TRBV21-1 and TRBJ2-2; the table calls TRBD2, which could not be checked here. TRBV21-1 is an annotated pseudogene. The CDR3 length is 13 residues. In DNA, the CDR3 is TGTGCCAGCCTCCGGGAGTCTCACCTGGAGCTGTTTTTT. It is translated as CASLRESHLELFF.

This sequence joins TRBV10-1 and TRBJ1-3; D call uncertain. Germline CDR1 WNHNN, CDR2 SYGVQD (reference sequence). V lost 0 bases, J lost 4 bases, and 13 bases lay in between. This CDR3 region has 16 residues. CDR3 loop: CASSESPGTSGNTIYF. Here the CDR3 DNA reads TGCGCCAGCAGTGAGTCCCCGGGTACCTCGGGAAACACCATATATTTT.

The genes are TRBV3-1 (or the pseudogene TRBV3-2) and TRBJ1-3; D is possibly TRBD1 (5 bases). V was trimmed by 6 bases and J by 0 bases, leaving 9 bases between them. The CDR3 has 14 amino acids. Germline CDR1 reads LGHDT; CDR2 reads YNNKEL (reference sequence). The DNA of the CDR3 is TGTGCCAGCAGTCGCAGGGCCTCTGGAAACACCATATATTTT. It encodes CASSRRASGNTIYF.

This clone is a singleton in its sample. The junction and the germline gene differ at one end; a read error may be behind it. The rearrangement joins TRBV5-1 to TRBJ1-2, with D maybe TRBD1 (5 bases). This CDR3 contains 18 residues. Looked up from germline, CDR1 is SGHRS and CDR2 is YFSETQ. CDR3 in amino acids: CASRRQQGLEGVGYDYTF. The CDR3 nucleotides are TGCGCCAGCAGGCGACAACAAGGCCTGGAAGGGGTAGGCTATGACTACACCTTC.

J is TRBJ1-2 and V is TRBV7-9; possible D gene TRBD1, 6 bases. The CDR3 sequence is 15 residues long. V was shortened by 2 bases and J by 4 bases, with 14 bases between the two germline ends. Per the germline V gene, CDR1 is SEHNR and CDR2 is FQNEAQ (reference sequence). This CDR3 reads CASSLMGVDSYGYTF. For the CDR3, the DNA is TGTGCCAGCAGCTTAATGGGGGTGGACAGCTATGGCTACACCTTC.

DNA for the CDR3: TGCGCCAGCAGCCGAGTCCAGGGGACTGAAGCTTTCTTT. It yields the protein CASSRVQGTEAFF. This chain connects TRBV4-3 to TRBJ1-1; tentatively, D is TRBD1 (6 bases). Germline CDR1 LGHNA, CDR2 YSLEER. The CDR3 is 13 amino acids. Trimming pared 4 bases from V and 5 bases from J, leaving 11 bases between.

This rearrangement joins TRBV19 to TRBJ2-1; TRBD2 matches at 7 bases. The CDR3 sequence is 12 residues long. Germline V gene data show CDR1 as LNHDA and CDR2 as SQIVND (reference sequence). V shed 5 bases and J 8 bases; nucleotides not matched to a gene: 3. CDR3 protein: CASSRGDHEQFF. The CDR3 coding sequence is TGTGCCAGTAGTCGGGGGGATCATGAGCAGTTCTTC.

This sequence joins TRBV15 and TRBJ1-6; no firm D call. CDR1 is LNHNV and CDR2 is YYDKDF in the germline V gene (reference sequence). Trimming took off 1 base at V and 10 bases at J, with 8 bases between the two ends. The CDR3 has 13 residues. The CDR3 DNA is TGTGCCACCAGCAGAGCGCGAGGGTCACCCCTCCACTTT. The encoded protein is CATSRARGSPLHF.

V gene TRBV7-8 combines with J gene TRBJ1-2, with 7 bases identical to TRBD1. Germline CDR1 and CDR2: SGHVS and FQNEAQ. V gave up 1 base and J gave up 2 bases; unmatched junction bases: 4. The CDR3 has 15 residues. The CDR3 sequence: CASSLGQGRNYGYTF. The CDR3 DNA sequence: TGTGCCAGCAGCTTAGGACAGGGTAGGAACTATGGCTACACCTTC.

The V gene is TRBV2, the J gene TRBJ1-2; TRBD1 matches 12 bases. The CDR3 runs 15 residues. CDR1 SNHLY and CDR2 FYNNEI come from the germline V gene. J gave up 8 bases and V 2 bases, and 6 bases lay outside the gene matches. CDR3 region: CASSEMGQGARGYTF. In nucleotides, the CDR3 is TGTGCCAGCAGTGAAATGGGACAGGGGGCGAGGGGCTACACCTTC.

In DNA form, the CDR3 reads TGCGCCAGCAGTGAGTCGGGGAGAAACACTGAAGCTTTCTTT. Protein: CASSESGRNTEAFF. The J gene is TRBJ1-1, the V gene TRBV10-2; D gene unclear. The CDR3 has 14 residues. The V end was cut by 0 bases, the J end by 2 bases, with 7 bases between. CDR1 and CDR2 from the germline V gene are WSHSY and SAAADI.

CDR3 sequence (DNA): TGTGCCACCAGCAGAGCAGGGTCGGGTCAGCCCCAGCATTTT. It specifies CATSRAGSGQPQHF. The V call is TRBV15, the J call TRBJ1-5, with TRBD1 as a possible D gene (5 bases). The CDR3 loop spans 14 amino acids. From germline, CDR1 is LNHNV and CDR2 YYDKDF (reference sequence). With 1 base removed from V and 6 bases from J, the gap between germline ends came to 10 bases.

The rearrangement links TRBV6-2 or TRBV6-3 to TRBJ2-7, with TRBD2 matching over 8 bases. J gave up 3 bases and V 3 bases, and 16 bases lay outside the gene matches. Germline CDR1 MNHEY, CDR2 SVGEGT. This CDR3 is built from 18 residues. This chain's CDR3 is CASSYPLRGAPINYEQYF. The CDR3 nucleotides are TGTGCCAGCAGTTATCCCCTGCGGGGGGCCCCTATCAACTACGAGCAGTACTTC.

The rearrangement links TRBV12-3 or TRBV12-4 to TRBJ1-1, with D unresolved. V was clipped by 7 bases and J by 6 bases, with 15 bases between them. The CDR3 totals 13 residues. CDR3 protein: CASIPRVAAEAFF. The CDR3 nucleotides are TGTGCCAGCATTCCCCGGGTGGCAGCTGAAGCTTTCTTT.

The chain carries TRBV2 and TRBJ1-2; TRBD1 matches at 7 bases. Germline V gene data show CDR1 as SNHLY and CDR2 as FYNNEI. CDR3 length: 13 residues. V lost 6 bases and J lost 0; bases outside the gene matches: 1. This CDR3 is CASRGTANYGYTF. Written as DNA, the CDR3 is TGTGCCAGCAGAGGGACAGCTAACTATGGCTACACCTTC.

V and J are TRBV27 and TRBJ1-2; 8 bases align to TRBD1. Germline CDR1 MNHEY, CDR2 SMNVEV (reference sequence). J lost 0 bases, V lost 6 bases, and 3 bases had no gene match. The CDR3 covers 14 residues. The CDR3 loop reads CASRGQDPNYGYTF. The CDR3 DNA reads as TGTGCCAGCAGGGGACAGGACCCTAACTATGGCTACACCTTC.